The rows below give T cell receptor beta chains drawn from one sample of a study of blood T cells in healthy people across ages. TCRdb independently ran MiXCR on the 5' RACE reads; one entry per CDR3 protein. Here the sample spans some 900,000 distinct CDR3 sequences, about 44% being singletons. The sample was blood. Receptor source: a man between 25 and 39 years old in good health. The CDR3 runs from the conserved cysteine through the conserved F or W. The D gene is left open where the match is weak. For some rows the clone size is stated as once, few or many, or as a class when expanded; others skip it.

clone size: .; D gene: .; V gene: TRBV12-3/TRBV12-4; J gene: TRBJ2-1; CDR3 DNA: TGTGCCAGCAGTTTTGTTGGGGGGGGCGTCAATGAGCAGTTCTTC; CDR3 protein: CASSFVGGGVNEQFF
clone size: .; D gene: .; V gene: TRBV5-5; J gene: TRBJ2-2; CDR3 DNA: TGTGCCGGCAGCTTGGTTCTGACAGGAGACACCGGGGAGCTGTTTTTT; CDR3 protein: CAGSLVLTGDTGELFF
clone size: .; D gene: TRBD2; V gene: TRBV20-1; J gene: TRBJ2-7; CDR3 DNA: TGCAGTGCTACCCAGAGCGGGAGCCTACCCTACGAGCAGTACTTC; CDR3 protein: CSATQSGSLPYEQYF
clone size: .; D gene: TRBD1; V gene: TRBV4-3; J gene: TRBJ1-1; CDR3 DNA: TGCGCCAGCAGCCAAGTGTCAGGGGGATATACTGAAGCTTTCTTT; CDR3 protein: CASSQVSGGYTEAFF
clone size: .; D gene: .; V gene: TRBV29-1; J gene: TRBJ2-1; CDR3 DNA: TGCAGCGTTGACCGATCCAATGAGCAGTTCTTC; CDR3 protein: CSVDRSNEQFF
clone size: .; D gene: .; V gene: TRBV6-2/TRBV6-3; J gene: TRBJ2-3; CDR3 DNA: TGTGCCAGCAGTTACTCGGGTAGCAAGGCAGATACGCAGTATTTT; CDR3 protein: CASSYSGSKADTQYF
clone size: once; D gene: .; V gene: TRBV4-1; J gene: TRBJ1-5; CDR3 DNA: TGCGCCAGCAGCCAAGATCCACAGAGGTATCAGCCCCAGCATTTT; CDR3 protein: CASSQDPQRYQPQHF
clone size: few; D gene: TRBD1; V gene: TRBV20-1; J gene: TRBJ2-7; CDR3 DNA: TGCAGTGCTAGAGATAGGGGACAGCGGTTCGACGAGCAGTACTTC; CDR3 protein: CSARDRGQRFDEQYF
clone size: .; D gene: TRBD2; V gene: TRBV9; J gene: TRBJ2-4; CDR3 DNA: TGTGCCAGCAGCGTAGGTCAGGGACTAGCTACCCAGTACTTC; CDR3 protein: CASSVGQGLATQYF
clone size: .; D gene: TRBD2; V gene: TRBV24-1; J gene: TRBJ2-5; CDR3 DNA: TGTGCCGCCAGTGGCCTAGCGGCCCAAGAGACCCAGTACTTC; CDR3 protein: CAASGLAAQETQYF
clone size: .; D gene: TRBD2; V gene: TRBV10-3; J gene: TRBJ2-3; CDR3 DNA: TGTGCCATCAGTGAGTTCGGGACTAGCCTGATCCCAGATACGCAGTATTTT; CDR3 protein: CAISEFGTSLIPDTQYF
clone size: few; D gene: TRBD2; V gene: TRBV4-2; J gene: TRBJ2-1; CDR3 DNA: TGTGCCAGCAGCCCAAGGGGCGTAGCGGGGTACAATGAGCAGTTCTTC; CDR3 protein: CASSPRGVAGYNEQFF
clone size: .; D gene: TRBD1; V gene: TRBV4-3; J gene: TRBJ1-2; CDR3 DNA: TGCGCCAGCAGCCCCGACAAGTGGACAGGGAACTATGGCTACACCTTC; CDR3 protein: CASSPDKWTGNYGYTF